Reported below is one TCR beta chain. The CDR3 runs 14 residues. The germline V gene encodes CDR1 WNHNN and CDR2 SYGVQD (reference sequence). V was clipped by 0 bases and J by 5 bases; unmatched bases: 2. This entry is derived from a study of CD4 T cells in relation to SARS-CoV-2 and coronaviruses. Generated by immunoSEQ multiplex PCR, the TCRdb table keeps only in-frame clones and is missing some. The sample carries approximately 59,000 clones, over 70% recorded once. CD4+ T cells from unexposed donors were obtained before the COVID-19 pandemic (2011-2018). This sequence originates from a human donor in good health. The rearrangement uses TRBV10-1 and TRBJ2-5, with 8 bases identical to TRBD2. Sequencing was performed on memory CD4+ T cells from PBMCs. As DNA, the CDR3 is TGCGCCAGCAGTGAGTCCCCGGGGGGGGAGACCCAGTACTTC. Encoded protein: CASSESPGGETQYF.